This T cell receptor (beta chain) is drawn from a study of cytomegalovirus exposure and HLA in healthy donors. Concerning this clone: The antigen remains undetermined.

The donors were members of the validation cohort, which comprised roughly 130 subjects and was separate from the first cohort of 666 subjects. The V and J ends lost 3 bases and 5 bases, in that order; junction bases with no gene match: 10. From germline, CDR1 is SGHTA and CDR2 FQGNSA. The CDR3 loop spans 15 amino acids. Repertoires were generated with immunoSEQ multiplex PCR, while TCRdb's copy carries only in-frame clones and drops some. This sample has fewer than 200,000 clones; roughly 96% occur once, and the top ten carry about 0.89%. Study results and limitations: It was about 150 TCR beta chains that were listed as cytomegalovirus-associated. For most TCR sequences rarity was the rule, although some public TCRs occurred in many donors.

The clonotype originates from a woman between 18 and 29 years old in good health and CMV-seronegative. The rearrangement uses TRBV7-2 and TRBJ2-7, with 7 positions matching TRBD2. Sequencing was done on a sample of PBMCs. CDR3 loop: CASSFGGTWGNEQYF. The CDR3 DNA follows: TGTGCCAGCAGCTTCGGGGGGACTTGGGGAAACGAGCAGTACTTC.